This T cell receptor beta chain came from a study of OX40 agonist ivuxolimab in advanced cancers. Study background: Intravenous ivuxolimab was administered to patients every 2 weeks at 0.01 to 10 mg/kg. Enrollees could have had prior anti-PD-1, anti-PD-L1 or anti-CTLA-4 therapy, which about 40% had received. General study findings and limits: More expanded clones were seen, on average, in CD8+ T cells than in CD4+.

A note on this clone: What it binds is unknown.

The protocol was immunoSEQ multiplex PCR, while the TCRdb copy is restricted to in-frame clones and leaves out a portion. The top ten hold approximately 1.1% of the sample, which has about 53,000 clones, 70% to 80% seen once. Blood draws occurred at baseline, cycle 4 day 1, and cycle 7 day 1. There are 13 residues in the CDR3. The germline gives CDR1 GTSNPN, CDR2 SVGIG (reference sequence). Trimming removed 1 base at V and 3 bases at J, with 9 bases between. This chain connects TRBV30 to TRBJ2-5, with D possibly being TRBD1 (5 bases). The sequences come from CD4+ or CD8+ T cells sorted from blood, collected in a trial of the OX40 agonist ivuxolimab. The receptor was derived from an adult with an advanced solid tumor such as melanoma, head and neck, liver or kidney cancer. The CDR3 sequence is CAWSGIGEETQYF. Here the CDR3 DNA reads TGTGCCTGGAGTGGAATAGGGGAAGAGACCCAGTACTTC.